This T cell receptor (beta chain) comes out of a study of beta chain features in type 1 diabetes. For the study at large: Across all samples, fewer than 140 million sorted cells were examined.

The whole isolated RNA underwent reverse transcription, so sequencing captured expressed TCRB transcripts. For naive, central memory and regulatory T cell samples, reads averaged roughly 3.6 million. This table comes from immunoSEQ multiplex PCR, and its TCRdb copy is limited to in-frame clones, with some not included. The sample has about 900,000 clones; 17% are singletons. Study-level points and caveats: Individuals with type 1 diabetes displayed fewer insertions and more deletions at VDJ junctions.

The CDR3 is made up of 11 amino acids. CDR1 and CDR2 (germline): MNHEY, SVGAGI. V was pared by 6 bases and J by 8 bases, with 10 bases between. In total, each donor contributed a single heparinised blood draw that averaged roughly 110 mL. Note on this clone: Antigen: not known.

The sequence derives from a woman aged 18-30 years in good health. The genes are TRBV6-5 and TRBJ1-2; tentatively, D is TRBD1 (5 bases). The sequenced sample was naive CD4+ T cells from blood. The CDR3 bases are TGTGCCAGCAGCCAGGGACGAGGCTACACCTTC. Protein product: CASSQGRGYTF.